These 5 T cell receptor beta chains share one sample of origin, sequenced in a study of T cell repertoires in cytomegalovirus infection (dated by TCRdb to about 2019). Sequenced on an Illumina HiSeq 1500. In TCRdb, the public reads were trimmed at Q25 with fastp and aligned with MiXCR, with productive beta chains retained. Entries that share a CDR3 protein sequence are merged under the most common genes and DNA. This sample holds 200,000 to 300,000 distinct CDR3 sequences; roughly an eighth were observed only once. The ten largest clones represent about 8.7% of the sample. The sample comprised PBMCs. These receptors were taken from a human donor in good health (CMV status not recorded). Some clones in this sample may be carry-over from other donors' samples.

The V and J genes are TRBV7-2 and TRBJ1-6; tentatively, D is TRBD1 (5 bases). The CDR3 length is 14 residues. Germline V gives CDR1 SGHTA, CDR2 FQGNSA. Trimming removed 5 bases from V and 7 bases from J, with 12 bases in between. The CDR3, as DNA: TGTGCCAGCAGCCAGGGACTAGGAAATTCACCCCTCCACTTT. Its protein is CASSQGLGNSPLHF.

The CDR3 region is CSARDGTRAADTQYF. The DNA of the CDR3 is TGCAGTGCTAGAGATGGGACGCGGGCCGCGGATACGCAGTATTTT. V usage is TRBV20-1 and J usage is TRBJ2-3; D may correspond to TRBD1 or TRBD2 (5 bases each). CDR3 length equals 15 residues. Germline V gene sequence: CDR1 DFQATT, CDR2 SNEGSKA (reference sequence). The V end was cut by 0 bases, the J end by 6 bases, with 16 bases between.

This clonotype was counted only a few times. The chain couples TRBV20-1 to TRBJ2-7; D may correspond to TRBD1 or TRBD2 (5 bases each). CDR1 is DFQATT, CDR2 SNEGSKA, per germline (reference sequence). Trimming pared 3 bases from V and 1 base from J, leaving 13 bases between. This CDR3 contains 14 residues. Here the CDR3 reads CSASRGSTSYEQYF. The CDR3 DNA follows: TGCAGTGCTAGCCGGGGCAGTACATCCTACGAGCAGTACTTC.

This clonotype was seen a handful of times. V gene TRBV6-2 or TRBV6-3 combines with J gene TRBJ2-5; 7 bases align to TRBD1. The germline gives CDR1 MNHEY, CDR2 SVGEGT. This CDR3 is 13 amino acids long. With V trimmed by 7 bases and J by 3 bases, 5 bases remained unmatched. In nucleotides, the CDR3 is TGTGCCAGCAACCGCGGACAGGAAGAGACCCAGTACTTC. This sequence encodes CASNRGQEETQYF.

This clonotype was picked up many times. This rearrangement joins TRBV28 to TRBJ2-2; 11 bases are shared with TRBD2. V lost 8 bases, J lost 4 bases, and 6 bases stayed unmatched. The CDR3 is 15 amino acids. Germline V gene sequence: CDR1 MDHEN, CDR2 SYDVKM. This chain's CDR3 is CASETSGTSTGELFF. CDR3 DNA: TGTGCCAGCGAGACTAGCGGGACTAGCACCGGGGAGCTGTTTTTT.